Below, 31 T cell receptor beta chains from the same sample are listed, as sequenced in a study of CD8 T cells in ankylosing spondylitis. A single record per CDR3 protein comes from TCRdb applying MiXCR to the 5' RACE reads. Among about 40,000 distinct CDR3 sequences, about 15% were seen once, and the ten largest hold just over 45%. Input material: blood. The source of these receptors is a male donor with ankylosing spondylitis or in good health (not recorded which).

This clonotype was counted only a few times. The chain couples TRBV28 to TRBJ2-3, with 10 bases that match TRBD2. The CDR3 length is 16 residues. J lost 3 bases, V lost 3 bases, and 6 bases had no gene match. The germline V gene encodes CDR1 MDHEN and CDR2 SYDVKM. The DNA for the CDR3 is TGTGCCAGCAGTTTGCCTAGCGGGGGATCGACAGATACGCAGTATTTT. Its protein is CASSLPSGGSTDTQYF.

In this sample, this clonotype turned up a few times. The chain has TRBV12-3 or TRBV12-4 and TRBJ2-1; D gene uncertain. This CDR3 is 15 amino acids long. Trimming stripped 6 bases from V and 6 bases from J, with 18 bases between. The CDR3 nucleotides read TGTGCCAGCAGCCTGCAGGCTAGTGGGGTCAATGAGCAGTTCTTC. Its protein product is CASSLQASGVNEQFF.

This clonotype showed up just a few times. The V call is TRBV15, the J call TRBJ1-1; D not certain. CDR3 length equals 15 residues. Germline V gene data show CDR1 as LNHNV and CDR2 as YYDKDF (reference sequence). V was pared by 0 bases and J by 4 bases, with 12 bases between. CDR3 in DNA: TGTGCCACCAGCAGAGACTGGGAATGGGGCACTGAAGCTTTCTTT. Its translation: CATSRDWEWGTEAFF.

In its sample, this clonotype was seen a few times. V is TRBV4-3 and J is TRBJ2-3; D uncertain. V dropped 1 base and J dropped 6 bases, with 8 bases sitting between them. Germline loops: CDR1 LGHNA, CDR2 YSLEER. The CDR3 extends over 13 amino acids. The CDR3 loop reads CASSQGLRDTQYF. The CDR3 nucleotides are TGCGCCAGCAGCCAAGGCCTCCGGGATACGCAGTATTTT.

This clonotype has a handful of counts. The chain couples TRBV5-1 to TRBJ1-4, with TRBD1 matching 7 bases. After removal of 0 bases from V and 11 bases from J, the junction contained 10 bases not matched to a gene. The CDR3 length is 15 residues. Germline V gene lookup returns CDR1 SGHRS and CDR2 YFSETQ. This CDR3 reads CASSLGDRDRGKLFF. Here the CDR3 DNA reads TGCGCCAGCAGCTTGGGCGACAGGGATCGGGGTAAACTGTTTTTT. The full variable domain, completed using reference TRBV5-1 and TRBJ1-4, is KAGVTQTPRYLIKTRGQQVTLSCSPISGHRSVSWYQQTPGQGLQFLFEYFSETQRNKGNFPGRFSGRQFSNSRSEMNVSTLELGDSALYLCASSLGDRDRGKLFFGSGTQLSVL.

The sample holds many counts of this clonotype. This chain uses TRBV7-8 with TRBJ2-7, with D hard to call. The germline V and J ends were trimmed by 1 base and 3 bases, with 7 bases remaining between them. The CDR3 totals 13 residues. Germline V gene data show CDR1 as SGHVS and CDR2 as FQNEAQ. CDR3 in DNA: TGTGCCAGCAGCTTAGGGGTAGGCTACGAGCAGTACGTC. This gives the protein CASSLGVGYEQYV.

Only a few counts were recorded for this clonotype. The J gene is TRBJ2-2, the V gene TRBV19; D not resolved. Trimming cost V 3 bases and J 8 bases, with 16 bases left between them. CDR1 LNHDA and CDR2 SQIVND come from the germline V gene (reference sequence). The CDR3 sequence is 15 residues long. CDR3 region: CASSMYVSPVGELFF. Written as DNA, the CDR3 is TGTGCCAGTAGTATGTATGTCTCCCCGGTAGGGGAGCTGTTTTTT.

The rearrangement uses TRBV15 and TRBJ2-4, with 10 positions matching TRBD2. The CDR3 contains 14 residues. The ends lost 1 base at V and 6 bases at J; junction bases unmatched: 0. The germline CDR1 and CDR2 sequences are LNHNV and YYDKDF (reference sequence). In DNA, the CDR3 is TGTGCCACCAGCAGAGCTAGCGGGGGAAACATTCAGTACTTC. Translating gives CATSRASGGNIQYF.

The rearrangement links TRBV6-1 to TRBJ2-7; 8 bases agree with TRBD1. The CDR3 extends over 14 amino acids. The V and J ends lost 2 bases and 3 bases, in that order; junction bases with no gene match: 3. Germline-derived CDR1 and CDR2 are MNHNS and SASEGT. The CDR3 DNA reads as TGTGCCAGCAGTGAACAGGGGGCCAGCTACGAGCAGTACGTC. Translation: CASSEQGASYEQYV.

This chain links TRBV20-1 with TRBJ2-1, with D unresolved. CDR3 size: 13 residues. Trimming left V 0 bases short and J 8 bases short, with 11 bases between. CDR1 and CDR2 (germline): DFQATT, SNEGSKA (reference sequence). The CDR3 bases are TGCAGTGCTAGAGATATCGTGGGTTATGAGCAGTTCTTC. Protein sequence: CSARDIVGYEQFF.

In its sample, this clonotype was seen a few times. Here the CDR3 reads CASSYGISGSTDTQYF. The CDR3 nucleotides are TGTGCCAGCAGTTACGGTATTAGCGGGAGCACAGATACGCAGTATTTT. The V gene is TRBV6-6, the J gene TRBJ2-3; 7 bases fit TRBD2. Germline values: CDR1 MNHNY, CDR2 SVGAGI (reference sequence). The CDR3 totals 16 residues. V shed 2 bases, J shed 0 bases, and the junction held 5 bases outside the gene matches.

The chain has TRBV7-2 and TRBJ1-5; D remains unclear. Germline assignment: CDR1 SGHTA and CDR2 FQGNSA. Deletions cut 5 bases from V and 2 bases from J, with 16 bases between. CDR3 size: 16 residues. The CDR3 DNA reads TGTGCCAGCAGCCGAGAATTGGGGATGGGCAATCAGCCCCAGCATTTT. This gives the protein CASSRELGMGNQPQHF.

The chain links TRBV5-1 to TRBJ2-3, with 7 bases that match TRBD1. Germline V CDR1 and CDR2: SGHRS, YFSETQ. The CDR3 runs to 14 residues. The junction had 6 bases not matched to a gene; V was cut back by 7 bases and J by 1 base. CDR3 region: CASLRTGGTDTQYF. The DNA for the CDR3 is TGCGCCAGCTTGCGGACAGGAGGCACAGATACGCAGTATTTT.

This clonotype was detected only a few times. The V call is TRBV20-1, the J call TRBJ2-1; 7 positions agree with TRBD2. Germline CDR1 reads DFQATT; CDR2 reads SNEGSKA (reference sequence). The CDR3 loop spans 17 amino acids. V trimming: 6 bases; J trimming: 0 bases; junction bases outside the gene matches: 14. CDR3 in DNA: TGCAGTGCCGGTGGAGGACTCTCGGGAGGCTCCTACAATGAGCAGTTCTTC. It specifies CSAGGGLSGGSYNEQFF.

The chain recombines TRBV7-9 with TRBJ2-1, with 8 bases matching TRBD2. The trim removed 3 bases at V and 6 bases at J, leaving 13 bases unmatched. CDR1 is SEHNR, CDR2 FQNEAQ, per germline (reference sequence). This CDR3 is 17 amino acids long. The CDR3 here is CASSLIPGGPGGNEQFF. The CDR3 nucleotides read TGTGCCAGCAGCTTGATCCCGGGAGGGCCAGGTGGCAATGAGCAGTTCTTC.

In this sample, this clonotype turned up a few times. The rearrangement uses TRBV29-1 and TRBJ2-1; 7 bases line up with TRBD2. The germline V gene has CDR1 SQVTM and CDR2 ANQGSEA. The length of the CDR3 is 15 residues. J gave up 6 bases and V 4 bases, and 12 bases lay outside the gene matches. The CDR3 DNA reads TGCAGCGTTGCCCCTAGGACTAGTTTAGGCAATGAGCAGTTCTTC. Amino acids: CSVAPRTSLGNEQFF.

This clonotype was observed a handful of times. The chain is built from TRBV6-5 and TRBJ2-2; perhaps D is TRBD1 or TRBD2 (6 bases each). The V gene's germline CDR1 is MNHEY and CDR2 SVGAGI. V was trimmed by 7 bases and J by 2 bases, leaving 14 bases between them. CDR3 size: 15 residues. The CDR3 region is CASKQGLYNTGELFF. In nucleotides, the CDR3 is TGTGCCAGCAAACAGGGACTTTATAACACCGGGGAGCTGTTTTTT.

In its sample, this clonotype was seen a few times. This chain connects TRBV7-9 to TRBJ2-2, with unresolved D. The CDR3 extends over 14 amino acids. Germline values: CDR1 SEHNR, CDR2 FQNEAQ (reference sequence). V was cut by 6 bases and J by 0 bases, with 8 bases left in between. The CDR3 protein is CASRKGTNTGELFF. CDR3 DNA sequence: TGTGCCAGCAGGAAAGGGACGAACACCGGGGAGCTGTTTTTT.

The chain joins TRBV4-3 to TRBJ2-1; D may be TRBD1 or TRBD2 (5 bases each). Trimming took off 5 bases at V and 8 bases at J, with 19 bases between the two ends. Per germline, CDR1 LGHNA and CDR2 YSLEER. This CDR3 is built from 15 residues. The CDR3 DNA sequence: TGCGCCAGCAGCTTGGGGCTAGCTTTTTTCTATGAGCAGTTCTTC. Amino acid sequence: CASSLGLAFFYEQFF.

This chain uses TRBV29-1 with TRBJ2-2; 7 bases are shared with TRBD2. The germline CDR1 and CDR2 sequences are SQVTM and ANQGSEA. CDR3 length: 13 amino acids. J gave up 5 bases and V 6 bases, and 6 bases lay outside the gene matches. The CDR3, as DNA: TGCAGCGTAAGGAGGGGAGGGACCGGGGAGCTGTTTTTT. Translating gives CSVRRGGTGELFF.

This clonotype has only a few counts. V and J are TRBV18 and TRBJ2-1; D call uncertain. Trimming took 0 bases from V and 8 from J, leaving 8 bases between them. The CDR3 covers 13 residues. Germline V lookup: CDR1 KGHSH, CDR2 LQKENI. CDR3 region: CASSPPHGYEQFF. In DNA form, the CDR3 reads TGTGCCAGCTCACCACCACATGGGTATGAGCAGTTCTTC.

The chain couples TRBV4-1 to TRBJ2-2; D not resolved. Germline loops: CDR1 MGHRA, CDR2 YSYEKL. V shed 0 bases and J shed 6 bases, with 8 bases lying between them. This CDR3 region has 14 residues. The CDR3 protein is CASSQEGNPGELFF. For the CDR3, the DNA is TGCGCCAGCAGCCAAGAGGGTAACCCCGGGGAGCTGTTTTTT.

This chain joins TRBV29-1 and TRBJ2-1; D not certain. Trimming cost V 7 bases and J 12 bases, with 28 bases left between them. CDR1 and CDR2 from the germline V gene are SQVTM and ANQGSEA. The CDR3 runs to 15 residues. CDR3 in amino acids: CSADSKGAGSMRQFF. CDR3 sequence (DNA): TGCAGCGCCGATTCCAAGGGCGCAGGCTCAATGAGGCAGTTCTTC.

The chain recombines TRBV5-1 with TRBJ2-3; either TRBD1 or TRBD2 may supply D (5 bases each). Trimming took 4 bases from V and 0 from J, leaving 15 bases between them. Germline V gives CDR1 SGHRS, CDR2 YFSETQ. The CDR3 contains 16 residues. The CDR3 sequence: CASSKGRRGSTDTQYF. DNA of the CDR3: TGCGCCAGCAGCAAGGGACGCCGAGGTAGCACAGATACGCAGTATTTT.

This clonotype was observed a few times. This chain uses TRBV10-3 with TRBJ2-2; 7 bases fit TRBD2. The ends lost 2 bases at V and 0 bases at J; junction bases unmatched: 3. The CDR3 consists of 16 residues. Germline V lookup: CDR1 ENHRY, CDR2 SYGVKD. The CDR3 is CAISEAGEPNTGELFF. CDR3 DNA sequence: TGTGCCATCAGTGAGGCGGGGGAACCGAACACCGGGGAGCTGTTTTTT.

This chain joins TRBV6-4 and TRBJ2-3; 8 positions agree with TRBD1. CDR3 size: 14 residues. The junction had 11 bases not matched to a gene; V was cut back by 5 bases and J by 10 bases. Germline loops: CDR1 MRHNA, CDR2 SNTAGT. CDR3 region: CASSPGQGVWAQYF. The DNA for the CDR3 is TGTGCCAGCAGTCCCGGACAGGGTGTATGGGCGCAGTATTTT.

This clonotype was detected a few times. J is TRBJ2-1 and V is TRBV5-1, with D possibly matching TRBD2 (6 bases). The CDR3 spans 16 residues. The V end was cut by 4 bases, the J end by 7 bases, with 21 bases between. Germline-derived CDR1 and CDR2 are SGHRS and YFSETQ. The CDR3 spells CASSQPLSGAFNEQFF. The CDR3 DNA sequence: TGCGCCAGCAGCCAACCCCTCTCGGGAGCCTTTAATGAGCAGTTCTTC.

This clonotype was counted only a few times. V is TRBV6-2 or TRBV6-3 and J is TRBJ2-5, with 10 bases that match TRBD1. Losses at the gene ends were 5 bases for V and 5 bases for J; bases not matched to a gene: 8. From germline, CDR1 is MNHEY and CDR2 SVGEGT. CDR3 length: 15 residues. The CDR3 sequence: CASSKTGTGAETQYF. The CDR3 nucleotides are TGTGCCAGCAGTAAAACCGGGACAGGGGCCGAGACCCAGTACTTC.

The table lists this clonotype with a few counts. The chain carries TRBV15 and TRBJ2-3; D gene uncertain. Germline assignment: CDR1 LNHNV and CDR2 YYDKDF (reference sequence). The CDR3 covers 12 residues. The V end lost 0 bases, the J end lost 9 bases, and 7 bases lay between the germline ends. CDR3 nucleotides: TGTGCCACCAGCAGAGATCATCGCACGCAGTATTTT. Protein: CATSRDHRTQYF.

This clonotype came up a few times. The J gene is TRBJ2-2, the V gene TRBV29-1; 7 nucleotides line up with TRBD1. The germline gives CDR1 SQVTM, CDR2 ANQGSEA. This CDR3 contains 15 residues. Trimming took 3 bases from V and 0 from J; bases not matched to a gene: 4. This chain's CDR3 is CSVDWGQSNTGELFF. CDR3 DNA sequence: TGCAGCGTTGATTGGGGACAGTCGAACACCGGGGAGCTGTTTTTT.

This clonotype was detected only a few times. The V gene is TRBV12-3 or TRBV12-4, the J gene TRBJ2-3; D gene uncertain. Trimming left V 3 bases short and J 5 bases short, with 6 bases between. CDR3 length equals 12 residues. The CDR3 DNA sequence: TGTGCCAGCAGTTTTCGGCAAGATACGCAGTATTTT. Translation: CASSFRQDTQYF.